This T cell receptor (beta chain) appears in the sequencing data of a study of T cell clones after liver transplantation. Study details: Subjects received no induction therapy and standard immunosuppression until randomization at 12-24 months post-transplant. Blood was drawn pre-transplant, before withdrawal, and after full or failed withdrawal.

In germline, CDR1 is SEHNR, CDR2 FQNEAQ (reference sequence). This CDR3 comprises 15 residues. With V trimmed by 3 bases and J by 7 bases, 5 bases remained unmatched. Sequencing used immunoSEQ multiplex PCR; TCRdb keeps in-frame clones, though not all of them. This sample has more than 9,000 clones; around 73% occur once, and the top ten carry about three fifths. This clone is labeled as medium-sized. Its specificity is not known. At the DNA level, this CDR3 is encoded by other sequences in the same sample as well. Regarding the study as a whole: Circulating graft-donor-reactive CD4 TCRbeta sequences fell significantly post-transplant in most of the 8 subjects.

The rearrangement joins TRBV7-9 to TRBJ2-7; 14 bases match TRBD2. The sample in question was CD8+ T cells from blood, obtained at the 22-month timepoint. This TCR came from a human patient who received a liver transplant. These T cells may partly come from the graft donor. For the CDR3, the DNA is TGTGCCAGCAGCTTTGGGACTAGCGGGGGTGGTGAGCAGTACTTC. Translation gives CASSFGTSGGGEQYF.